Here is one T cell receptor beta chain with its context. Using immunoSEQ multiplex PCR, the repertoire was profiled, and TCRdb retains in-frame clones only, with some absent. Among roughly 88,000 clones listed, roughly 77% were seen once. The data stem from a study of glioma-infiltrating T cells after dendritic cell vaccination. This sample's time point: after dendritic cell vaccination, including at tumor progression/relapse. Germline CDR1 is SGHRS and CDR2 is YFSETQ. The CDR3 is 17 residues long. V trimming: 6 bases; J trimming: 1 base; junction bases outside the gene matches: 14. This receptor was identified in a human donor with glioblastoma. The gene calls are TRBV5-1 and TRBJ1-1; 8 positions agree with TRBD1. Here the sequenced sample was blood, taken after dendritic cell vaccination. CDR3 sequence: CASITGTGGVANTEAFF. The CDR3 DNA follows: TGCGCCAGCATCACCGGGACAGGCGGTGTTGCGAACACTGAAGCTTTCTTT.